This TCR beta chain was sequenced in a study of T cell responses to AZD1222 COVID-19 vaccine. Only in-frame clones appear in the TCRdb table, and some are missing; sequencing was by immunoSEQ multiplex PCR. The sample yields some 150,000 clones, about nine tenths seen once. V was trimmed by 4 bases and J by 1 base, leaving 11 bases between them. Germline assignment: CDR1 SGHRS and CDR2 YFSETQ. The CDR3 contains 14 residues. This chain links TRBV5-1 with TRBJ1-1; TRBD1 is a possible D gene (5 bases). This specimen was peripheral blood, taken 28 days after the second dose of the MenACWY control vaccine. This receptor was identified in an adult who received the MenACWY meningococcal vaccine as a control. CDR3 residues: CASSPRDANTEAFF. The CDR3 coding sequence is TGCGCCAGCAGCCCCCGGGACGCGAACACTGAAGCTTTCTTT.